A selection of T cell receptor beta chains follows, all from one sample in a study of blood T cell repertoires in COVID-19. Assay: immunoSEQ multiplex PCR; the TCRdb copy retains only in-frame clones and omits some. Among about 160,000 clones listed, over 80% were seen once. Sequencing was performed on peripheral blood. These receptors were obtained from a man between 65 and 85 years old who had recovered from COVID-19. Each CDR3 is given with its conserved first and last residue. A D gene is named only where the DNA matches it firmly. Expanded clones get a size class; other rows say once, few or many, or leave the size out.

TRBV11-2	many	TRBJ1-1	-	16	CASSLDRPSRGTEAFF	TGTGCCAGCAGCTTAGACAGGCCCTCCCGTGGGACTGAAGCTTTCTTT
TRBV10-2	-	TRBJ2-3	TRBD2	16	CASRQGLADRTDTQYF	TGCGCCAGCAGACAAGGACTAGCGGACCGCACAGATACGCAGTATTTT
TRBV7-2	-	TRBJ2-7	-	13	CASSTGRGYEQYF	TGTGCCAGCAGCACGGGCCGGGGATACGAGCAGTACTTC
TRBV7-9	-	TRBJ2-7	TRBD1	15	CASSFWTGLTNEQYF	TGTGCCAGCAGCTTCTGGACAGGGTTGACCAACGAGCAGTACTTC
TRBV7-9	-	TRBJ2-3	TRBD1	14	CASSSGQGKDTQYF	TGTGCCAGCAGCAGTGGACAGGGAAAAGATACGCAGTATTTT
TRBV4-1	-	TRBJ2-3	TRBD2	17	CASSQERSSGNTDTQYF	TGCGCCAGCAGCCAAGAGAGGTCTAGCGGAAACACAGATACGCAGTATTTT
TRBV29-1	few	TRBJ2-1	-	13	CSVEDIFYNEQFF	TGCAGCGTTGAAGATATCTTTTACAATGAGCAGTTCTTC
TRBV19	-	TRBJ2-5	TRBD1	14	CASRPRQGSETQYF	TGTGCCAGTAGGCCCCGACAGGGGTCAGAGACCCAGTACTTC
TRBV28	-	TRBJ2-7	TRBD1	13	CASRNRGYYEQYF	TGTGCCAGCCGTAACAGGGGTTACTACGAGCAGTACTTC
TRBV7-2	once	TRBJ2-1	TRBD1	15	CASSKAPTGAYEQFF	TGTGCCAGCAGTAAAGCCCCAACAGGGGCTTATGAGCAGTTCTTC
TRBV2	-	TRBJ2-2	TRBD2	14	CASSRAGETGELFF	TGTGCCAGCAGTCGAGCGGGAGAGACCGGGGAGCTGTTTTTT
TRBV21-1	few	TRBJ1-6	-	18	CASSTMTGTGGSNSPLHF	TGTGCCAGCAGCACCATGACCGGGACAGGGGGTAGTAATTCACCCCTCCACTTT
TRBV6-5	-	TRBJ2-7	TRBD2	14	CASSWTSETYEQYF	TGTGCCAGCAGTTGGACTAGCGAGACCTACGAGCAGTACTTC
TRBV7-6	-	TRBJ2-2	TRBD2	14	CASSQRGGTGELFF	TGTGCCAGCAGCCAACGGGGGGGAACCGGGGAGCTGTTTTTT
TRBV7-2	-	TRBJ2-7	-	14	CASSRGGTLYEQYF	TGTGCCAGCAGCCGGGGCGGGACCCTGTACGAGCAGTACTTC
TRBV19	-	TRBJ2-7	TRBD2	13	CASSSGLVREQYF	TGTGCCAGTAGTAGTGGACTAGTACGTGAGCAGTACTTC
TRBV5-1	-	TRBJ2-5	TRBD1	17	CASSLPRDRVEGETQYF	TGCGCCAGCAGTCTCCCACGGGACAGGGTAGAGGGGGAGACCCAGTACTTC
TRBV9	-	TRBJ2-7	-	14	CASSVSVTTYEQYF	TGTGCCAGCAGCGTCTCTGTCACAACCTACGAGCAGTACTTC
TRBV11-1	-	TRBJ2-7	TRBD2	15	CASSRTGSTSGEQYF	TGTGCCAGCAGCCGCACCGGGTCCACTAGCGGCGAGCAGTACTTC
TRBV5-4	once	TRBJ2-1	-	12	CASSLARDEQFF	TGTGCCAGCAGCTTGGCTCGGGATGAGCAGTTCTTC
TRBV5-1	-	TRBJ1-1	-	14	CASSLFPGNTEAFF	TGCGCCAGCAGCTTGTTTCCAGGGAACACTGAAGCTTTCTTT
TRBV7-2	few	TRBJ1-1	-	14	CASSRGGVNTEAFF	TGTGCCAGCAGCCGCGGCGGGGTGAACACTGAAGCTTTCTTT
TRBV7-9	-	TRBJ1-1	-	11	CASTSDRRAFF	TGTGCCAGCACCTCCGACAGGAGGGCTTTCTTT
TRBV2	-	TRBJ1-5	TRBD1	15	CASSARTGGNQPQHF	TGTGCCAGCAGTGCCCGAACAGGGGGCAATCAGCCCCAGCATTTT
TRBV11-2	-	TRBJ2-5	TRBD1	16	CASSPPPGTGRETQYF	TGTGCCAGCAGCCCGCCCCCCGGGACAGGGAGAGAGACCCAGTACTTC
TRBV4-3	-	TRBJ1-2	-	14	CASSRDGEGYGYTF	TGCGCCAGCAGCCGAGACGGGGAGGGCTATGGCTACACCTTC
TRBV15	-	TRBJ2-2	-	16	CATSRDRGQPTGELFF	TGTGCCACCAGCAGAGATCGGGGACAACCTACCGGGGAGCTGTTTTTT
TRBV15	-	TRBJ2-7	-	15	CATSSGAGSSYEQYF	TGTGCCACCAGCAGCGGGGCGGGGAGCTCCTACGAGCAGTACTTC
TRBV9	-	TRBJ2-1	-	15	CASSVGGGPNNEQFF	TGTGCCAGCAGCGTAGGAGGAGGGCCCAACAATGAGCAGTTCTTC
TRBV7-3	-	TRBJ2-1	-	14	CASSSQDGDNEQFF	TGTGCCAGCAGCTCTCAGGACGGGGACAATGAGCAGTTCTTC
TRBV19	-	TRBJ2-3	-	16	CASSKDLGPRADTQYF	TGTGCCAGTAGTAAGGATTTGGGGCCCAGGGCAGATACGCAGTATTTT
TRBV15	-	TRBJ2-1	-	16	CATSSSEGAAYNEQFF	TGTGCCACCAGCAGTTCGGAGGGTGCCGCCTACAATGAGCAGTTCTTC
TRBV7-3	-	TRBJ2-2	TRBD2	14	CASSSGLDTGELFF	TGTGCCAGCAGCTCGGGACTAGACACCGGGGAGCTGTTTTTT
TRBV28	-	TRBJ2-3	TRBD2	15	CASSLSAGGPDTQYF	TGTGCCAGCAGTTTATCAGCGGGAGGGCCAGATACGCAGTATTTT
TRBV10-3	-	TRBJ2-4	-	18	CAISEGPSGQEAKNIQYF	TGTGCCATCAGTGAGGGACCCTCAGGGCAGGAGGCCAAAAACATTCAGTACTTC
TRBV5-1	-	TRBJ2-7	-	15	CASPTREFYPYEQYF	TGCGCCAGCCCTACAAGGGAGTTCTACCCCTACGAGCAGTACTTC
TRBV27	-	TRBJ1-1	-	13	CASKPLPYGEAFF	TGTGCCAGCAAACCCTTACCGTACGGTGAAGCTTTCTTT
TRBV6-2/TRBV6-3	-	TRBJ2-1	-	15	CASSYAVNSYNEQFF	TGTGCCAGCAGTTACGCGGTAAACTCCTACAATGAGCAGTTCTTC
TRBV5-1	-	TRBJ2-2	TRBD2	20	CASSLKGKSGLAGRSGELFF	TGCGCCAGCAGCTTGAAGGGAAAATCGGGACTAGCGGGACGATCCGGGGAGCTGTTTTTT
TRBV6-5	-	TRBJ1-5	TRBD1	15	CASSYEAGGGQPQHF	TGTGCCAGCAGTTACGAGGCAGGGGGAGGTCAGCCCCAGCATTTT
TRBV3-1/TRBV3-2	-	TRBJ2-1	-	16	CASSLPGNQYNNEQFF	TGTGCCAGCAGCCTGCCCGGGAATCAATACAACAATGAGCAGTTCTTC
TRBV7-2	few	TRBJ1-6	-	15	CASSPQRGLNSPLHF	TGTGCCAGCAGCCCCCAGAGGGGGTTAAATTCACCCCTCCACTTT
TRBV29-1	-	TRBJ2-5	-	12	CSVASQAETQYF	TGCAGCGTTGCCAGCCAAGCGGAGACCCAGTACTTC
TRBV28	-	TRBJ1-5	-	14	CASKSGSGNQPQHF	TGTGCCAGCAAATCAGGGTCGGGCAATCAGCCCCAGCATTTT
TRBV3-1/TRBV3-2	-	TRBJ2-7	-	15	CASSSLAMGSYEQYF	TGTGCCAGCAGTTCGCTAGCGATGGGGTCCTACGAGCAGTACTTC
TRBV5-8	few	TRBJ2-7	TRBD2	14	CASIPQPAGDEQYF	TGTGCCAGCATCCCCCAGCCAGCGGGAGACGAGCAGTACTTC
TRBV30	-	TRBJ2-7	-	13	CAWGRHLKYEQYF	TGTGCCTGGGGCAGGCACCTAAAGTACGAGCAGTACTTC
TRBV30	-	TRBJ1-2	TRBD1	13	CACSRDRVYGYTF	TGTGCCTGTTCCAGGGACAGAGTTTATGGCTACACCTTC
TRBV3-1/TRBV3-2	once	TRBJ1-2	TRBD1	15	CASSQEGAGGVGYTF	TGTGCCAGCAGCCAAGAGGGGGCAGGGGGCGTCGGCTACACCTTC
TRBV2	-	TRBJ2-1	TRBD2	19	CASSEAQSGRARSANEQFF	TGTGCCAGCAGTGAAGCGCAGAGCGGGAGGGCCCGCTCGGCAAATGAGCAGTTCTTC
TRBV27	once	TRBJ2-7	-	13	CASSPVGGSEQYF	TGTGCCAGCAGTCCCGTTGGGGGGAGCGAGCAGTACTTC
TRBV5-6	once	TRBJ2-7	-	11	CASSEGGEQYF	TGTGCCAGCAGCGAGGGCGGCGAGCAGTACTTC
TRBV18	-	TRBJ1-5	-	16	CASSPLPGDSNQPQHF	TGTGCCAGCTCACCCCTCCCCGGGGATAGCAATCAGCCCCAGCATTTT
TRBV13	-	TRBJ2-2	TRBD2	14	CASSLDRGAGELFF	TGTGCCAGCAGCTTAGATCGGGGGGCCGGGGAGCTGTTTTTT
TRBV30	-	TRBJ1-5	-	13	CAWSVQENQPQHF	TGTGCCTGGAGTGTACAGGAGAATCAGCCCCAGCATTTT
TRBV18	-	TRBJ1-1	-	15	CASSLREGLNTEAFF	TGTGCCAGCTCTCTCCGGGAGGGACTGAACACTGAAGCTTTCTTT
TRBV2	-	TRBJ2-5	-	12	CASSVGGGTQYF	TGTGCCAGCAGTGTTGGCGGAGGGACCCAGTACTTC